The clone carrying this TCR beta chain was detected only once. The sample originates from a study of Ad26.COV2.S vaccination and SARS-CoV-2 variants. Repertoires were generated with immunoSEQ multiplex PCR, while TCRdb's copy carries only in-frame clones and drops some. The sample includes approximately 90,000 clones, around 82% of them seen just once. The material sequenced was peripheral blood, taken after recovery from COVID-19. The receptor's source is a human donor who had recovered from COVID-19.

CDR3: CASSLGSGANVLTF. In DNA form, the CDR3 reads TGTGCCAGCAGTTTAGGGTCTGGGGCCAACGTCCTGACTTTC. The rearrangement joins TRBV28 to TRBJ2-6; D not resolved. The CDR3 contains 14 residues. V was pared by 2 bases and J by 1 base, with 3 bases between. Germline V CDR1 and CDR2: MDHEN, SYDVKM.